This T cell receptor (beta chain) originates from a study of control samples from healthy donors and cancer patients. This clone was seen once. Assay used: immunoSEQ multiplex PCR; TCRdb lists only in-frame clones, some missing. The sample yields around 43,000 clones, more than 85% seen once. CDR1 is LGHNT and CDR2 is FRNRAP in the germline V gene. The CDR3 loop spans 14 amino acids. V lost 3 bases to trimming and J lost 1 base, with 7 bases between them. This receptor was identified in a woman in her forties or fifties in good health. Sequenced input: blood. The chain combines TRBV12-5 with TRBJ1-5, with D hard to call. CDR3 nucleotides: TGTGCTAGTGGTTTAGGTGACAGCAATCAGCCCCAGCATTTT. It yields the protein CASGLGDSNQPQHF.